These 2 T cell receptor beta chains were sequenced from one sample in a study of cytomegalovirus exposure and HLA in healthy donors. In the PCR, 60 Vbeta and 13 Jbeta primers were used. Sequencing was performed with immunoSEQ multiplex PCR; in TCRdb, only in-frame clones are kept and a portion is missing. Of nearly 200,000 clones listed, around 79% are singletons. The material sequenced was PBMCs. These receptors were taken from a male donor in good health and CMV-seropositive.

Concerning this clone: This sample includes further DNA sequences coding for the same CDR3. The V call is TRBV27, the J call TRBJ2-1; 10 bases agree with TRBD2. The V gene's germline CDR1 is MNHEY and CDR2 SMNVEV (reference sequence). The CDR3 runs 15 residues. J was trimmed by 4 bases and V by 4 bases; bases with no gene match: 4. CDR3 bases: TGTGCCAGCAGTTCTCGGACTAGCGGATACAATGAGCAGTTCTTC. This codes for CASSSRTSGYNEQFF.

The chain recombines TRBV7-9 with TRBJ1-1; D is possibly TRBD1 (5 bases). The V gene lost 4 bases and the J gene lost 4 bases, with 13 bases spanning the gap. Per the germline V gene, CDR1 is SEHNR and CDR2 is FQNEAQ (reference sequence). The CDR3 covers 14 residues. CDR3 loop: CASSSQGQTTEAFF. CDR3 sequence (DNA): TGTGCCAGCAGCTCCCAGGGCCAGACCACTGAAGCTTTCTTT.